The 4 T cell receptor beta chains presented below share a single source sample, sequenced in a study of blood T cells in healthy people across ages. It was with a sample-barcoded 5' primer and a J-beta primer mix that a second PCR of roughly 7 to 12 cycles was run. TCRdb re-called the 5' RACE reads through MiXCR, storing one row per CDR3 protein. The data contain 980,000 or so distinct CDR3 sequences, about 44% of them singletons. The sequencing input was blood. Receptor source: a man aged 25-40 years in good health.

This chain uses TRBV28 with TRBJ2-1, with 11 bases that match TRBD2. The germline V gene has CDR1 MDHEN and CDR2 SYDVKM. This CDR3 comprises 16 residues. Trimming took 6 bases from V and 4 from J; bases not matched to a gene: 8. As DNA, the CDR3 is TGTGCCAGCAGGGGTACTAGCGGGGGAGGGTACAATGAGCAGTTCTTC. Protein sequence: CASRGTSGGGYNEQFF.

Many counts were recorded for this clonotype. The V gene is TRBV5-6, the J gene TRBJ2-4; tentatively, D is TRBD2 (5 bases). Trimming stripped 2 bases from V and 0 bases from J, with 12 bases between. Germline V gene data show CDR1 as SGHDT and CDR2 as YYEEEE. The CDR3 totals 16 residues. Written as DNA, the CDR3 is TGTGCCAGCAGCTTAAGGACTGGATTAGCCAAAAACATTCAGTACTTC. Residues: CASSLRTGLAKNIQYF.

The genes are TRBV7-2 and TRBJ2-7, with D unresolved. Germline V gives CDR1 SGHTA, CDR2 FQGNSA. Trimming stripped 10 bases from V and 0 bases from J, with 16 bases between. The CDR3 totals 14 residues. The CDR3 DNA is TGTGCCATCACCACTAAACCCAGCTCCTACGAGCAGTACTTC. It codes for CAITTKPSSYEQYF.

The rearrangement uses TRBV28 and TRBJ1-5; D gene uncertain. The CDR3 sequence is 13 residues long. V lost 5 bases and J lost 3, with 8 bases in between. Germline values: CDR1 MDHEN, CDR2 SYDVKM. CDR3 in amino acids: CASSGINNQPQHF. The CDR3 DNA follows: TGTGCCAGCAGTGGAATAAACAATCAGCCCCAGCATTTT.